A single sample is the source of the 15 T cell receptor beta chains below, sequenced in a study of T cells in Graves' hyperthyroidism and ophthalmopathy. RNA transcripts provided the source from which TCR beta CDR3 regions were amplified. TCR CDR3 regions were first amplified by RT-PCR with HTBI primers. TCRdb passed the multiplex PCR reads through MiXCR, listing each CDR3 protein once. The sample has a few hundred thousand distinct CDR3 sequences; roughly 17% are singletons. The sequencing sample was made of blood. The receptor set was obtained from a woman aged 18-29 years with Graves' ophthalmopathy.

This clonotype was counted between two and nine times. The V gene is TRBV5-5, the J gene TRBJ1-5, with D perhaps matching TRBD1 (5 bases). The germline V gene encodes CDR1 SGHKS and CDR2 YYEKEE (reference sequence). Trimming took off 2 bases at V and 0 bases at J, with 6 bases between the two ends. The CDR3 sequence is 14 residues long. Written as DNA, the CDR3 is TGTGCCAGCAGCTTCAGGGCTAGCAATCAGCCCCAGCATTTT. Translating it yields CASSFRASNQPQHF.

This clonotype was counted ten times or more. The chain's CDR3 is CASSFGRATSYEQYF. The CDR3 coding sequence is TGTGCCAGCAGCTTCGGGCGGGCGACCTCCTACGAGCAGTACTTC. This sequence joins TRBV7-2 and TRBJ2-7, with a weak D call TRBD2 (5 bases). Germline V gene lookup returns CDR1 SGHTA and CDR2 FQGNSA. The CDR3 contains 15 residues. V dropped 3 bases and J dropped 0 bases, with 12 bases sitting between them.

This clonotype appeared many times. This CDR3 reads CASSPSGTGKAQYF. The CDR3, as DNA: TGTGCCAGCAGTCCCTCCGGGACAGGGAAGGCTCAGTACTTC. The rearrangement joins TRBV28 to TRBJ2-4; 9 positions match TRBD1. The germline V gene has CDR1 MDHEN and CDR2 SYDVKM. Germline trimming cut 5 bases from V and 12 bases from J; bases unmatched to any gene: 11. The length of the CDR3 is 14 residues.

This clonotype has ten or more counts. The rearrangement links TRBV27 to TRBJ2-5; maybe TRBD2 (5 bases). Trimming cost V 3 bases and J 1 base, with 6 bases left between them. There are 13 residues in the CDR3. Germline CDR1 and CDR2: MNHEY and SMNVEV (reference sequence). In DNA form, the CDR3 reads TGTGCCAGCAGTTTTGGGAGCCAAGAGACCCAGTACTTC. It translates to CASSFGSQETQYF.

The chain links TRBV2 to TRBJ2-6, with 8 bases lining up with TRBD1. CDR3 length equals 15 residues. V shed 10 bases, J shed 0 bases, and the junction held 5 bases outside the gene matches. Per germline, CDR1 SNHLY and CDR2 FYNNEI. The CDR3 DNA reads TGTGCCATCCGACAGGGGAGCTCTGGGGCCAACGTCCTGACTTTC. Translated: CAIRQGSSGANVLTF. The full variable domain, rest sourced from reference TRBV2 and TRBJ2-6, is EPEVTQTPSHQVTQMGQEVILRCVPISNHLYFYWYRQILGQKVEFLVSFYNNEISEKSEIFDDQFSVERPDGSNFTLKIRSTKLEDSAMYFCAIRQGSSGANVLTFGAGSRLTVL.

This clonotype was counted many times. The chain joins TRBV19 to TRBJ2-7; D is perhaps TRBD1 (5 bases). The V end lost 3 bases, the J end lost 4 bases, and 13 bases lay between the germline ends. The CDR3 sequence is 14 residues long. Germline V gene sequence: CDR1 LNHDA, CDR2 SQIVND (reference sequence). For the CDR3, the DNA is TGTGCCAGTAGTATTGAAGGGGATTGGTACGAGCAGTACTTC. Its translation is CASSIEGDWYEQYF.

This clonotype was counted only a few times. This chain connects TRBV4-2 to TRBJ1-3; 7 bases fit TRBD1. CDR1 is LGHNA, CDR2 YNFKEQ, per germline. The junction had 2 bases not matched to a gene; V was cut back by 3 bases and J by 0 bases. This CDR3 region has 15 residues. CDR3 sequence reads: CASSQGDSSGNTIYF. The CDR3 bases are TGTGCCAGCAGCCAGGGGGACAGCTCTGGAAACACCATATATTTT.

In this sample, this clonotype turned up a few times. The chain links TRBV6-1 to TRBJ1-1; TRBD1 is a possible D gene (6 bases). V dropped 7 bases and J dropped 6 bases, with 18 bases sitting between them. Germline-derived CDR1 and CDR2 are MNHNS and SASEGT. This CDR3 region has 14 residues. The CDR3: CASTLGGGSPEAFF. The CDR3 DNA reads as TGTGCCAGCACATTAGGGGGGGGAAGCCCTGAAGCTTTCTTT.

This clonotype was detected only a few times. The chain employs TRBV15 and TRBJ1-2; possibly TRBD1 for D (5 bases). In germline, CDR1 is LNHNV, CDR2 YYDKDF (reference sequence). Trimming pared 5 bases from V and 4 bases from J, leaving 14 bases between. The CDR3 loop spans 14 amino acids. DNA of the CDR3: TGTGCCACCAGCGACGGGGGAGGAGGCTATGGCTACACCTTC. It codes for CATSDGGGGYGYTF.

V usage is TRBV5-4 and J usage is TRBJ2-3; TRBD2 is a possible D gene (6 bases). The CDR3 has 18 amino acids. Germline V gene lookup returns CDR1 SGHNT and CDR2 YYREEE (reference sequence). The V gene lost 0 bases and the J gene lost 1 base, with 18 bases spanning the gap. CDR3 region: CASSLGAGGPHRTDTQYF. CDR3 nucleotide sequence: TGTGCCAGCAGCTTGGGGGCCGGGGGTCCCCATCGCACAGATACGCAGTATTTT. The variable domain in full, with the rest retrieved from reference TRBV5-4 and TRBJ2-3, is ETGVTQSPTHLIKTRGQQVTLRCSSQSGHNTVSWYQQALGQGPQFIFQYYREEENGRGNFPPRFSGLQFPNYSSELNVNALELDDSALYLCASSLGAGGPHRTDTQYFGPGTRLTVL.

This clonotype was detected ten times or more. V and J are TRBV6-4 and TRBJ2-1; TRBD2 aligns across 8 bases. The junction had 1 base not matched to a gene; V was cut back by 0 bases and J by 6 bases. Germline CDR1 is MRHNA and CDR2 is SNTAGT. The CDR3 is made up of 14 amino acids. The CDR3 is CASSDSGTSNEQFF. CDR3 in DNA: TGTGCCAGCAGTGACTCCGGGACTAGCAATGAGCAGTTCTTC.

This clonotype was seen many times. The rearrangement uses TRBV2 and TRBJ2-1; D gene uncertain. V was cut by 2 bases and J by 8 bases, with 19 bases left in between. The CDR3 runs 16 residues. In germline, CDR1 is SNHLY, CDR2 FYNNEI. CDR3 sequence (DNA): TGTGCCAGCAGTGAAAGAGAGAACCGAGCCTGGTATGAGCAGTTCTTC. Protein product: CASSERENRAWYEQFF.

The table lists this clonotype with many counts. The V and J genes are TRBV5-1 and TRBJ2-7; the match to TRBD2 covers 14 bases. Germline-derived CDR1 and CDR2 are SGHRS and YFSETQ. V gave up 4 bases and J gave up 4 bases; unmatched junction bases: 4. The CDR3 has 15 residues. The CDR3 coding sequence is TGCGCCAGCAGCCATGGGACTAGCGGGAGTTACGAGCAGTACTTC. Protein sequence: CASSHGTSGSYEQYF.

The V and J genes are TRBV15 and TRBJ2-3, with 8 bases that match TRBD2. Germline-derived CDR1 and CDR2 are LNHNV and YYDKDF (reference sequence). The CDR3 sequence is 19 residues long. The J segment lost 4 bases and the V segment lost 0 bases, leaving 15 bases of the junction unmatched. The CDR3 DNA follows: TGTGCCACCAGCAGAGATCTCCTCGGACTGGCGGGAGGCGCAGATACGCAGTATTTT. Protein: CATSRDLLGLAGGADTQYF.

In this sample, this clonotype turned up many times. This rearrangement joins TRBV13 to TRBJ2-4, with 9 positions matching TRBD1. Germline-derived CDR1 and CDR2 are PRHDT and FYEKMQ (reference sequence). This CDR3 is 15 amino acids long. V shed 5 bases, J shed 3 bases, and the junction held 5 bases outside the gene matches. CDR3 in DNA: TGTGCCAGCAGCGCCCGACAGGGGGACAAAAACATTCAGTACTTC. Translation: CASSARQGDKNIQYF.